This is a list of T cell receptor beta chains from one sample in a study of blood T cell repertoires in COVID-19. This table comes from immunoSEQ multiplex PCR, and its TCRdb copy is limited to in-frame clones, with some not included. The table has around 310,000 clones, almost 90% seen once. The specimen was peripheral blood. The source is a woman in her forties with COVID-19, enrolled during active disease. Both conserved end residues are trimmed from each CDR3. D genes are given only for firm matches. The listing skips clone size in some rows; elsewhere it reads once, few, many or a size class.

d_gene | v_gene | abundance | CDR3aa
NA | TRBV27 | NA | ASSPRLRTVYGYT
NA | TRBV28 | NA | AGTGSSNQPQH
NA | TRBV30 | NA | AWSTSLGTPSYEQY
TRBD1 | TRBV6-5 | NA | ASRAGGSYNSPLH
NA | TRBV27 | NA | ARTGPRDIYEQY
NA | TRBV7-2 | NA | ASSLRGYDSYEQY
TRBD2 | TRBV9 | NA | ASSVAILAGGQETQY
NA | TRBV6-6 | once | ASSYQGSYEQY
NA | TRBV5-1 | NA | ASSLDWQENTEAF
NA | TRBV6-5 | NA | ASSYRGLGYNEQF
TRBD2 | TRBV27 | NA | ASSRTSGPYNEQF
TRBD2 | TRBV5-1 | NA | ASSLSGGGTDTQY
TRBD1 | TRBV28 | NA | ASTPQGTANEKLF
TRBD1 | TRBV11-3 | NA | ASGTGNTGELF
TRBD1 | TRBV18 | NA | ASSPQGTEVEAF
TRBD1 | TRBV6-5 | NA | ASSFSTGDSPLH
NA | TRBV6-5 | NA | ASSHGETQY
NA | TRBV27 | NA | ASSPGTYLYEQY
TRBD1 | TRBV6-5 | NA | ASSRTGGDGTQY
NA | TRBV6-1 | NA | ASSDPYLSYNEQF
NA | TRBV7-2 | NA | ASSQTVNYGYT
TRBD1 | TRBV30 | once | AWSVQGTGLSPLH
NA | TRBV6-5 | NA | ASRLDSGIRGGYT